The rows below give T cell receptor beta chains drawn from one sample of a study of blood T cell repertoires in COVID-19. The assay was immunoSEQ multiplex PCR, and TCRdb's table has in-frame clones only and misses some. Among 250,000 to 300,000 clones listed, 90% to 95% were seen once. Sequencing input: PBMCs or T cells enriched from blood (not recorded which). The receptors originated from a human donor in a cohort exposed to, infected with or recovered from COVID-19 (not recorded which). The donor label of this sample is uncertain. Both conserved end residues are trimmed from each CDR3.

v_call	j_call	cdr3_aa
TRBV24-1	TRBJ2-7	ATSEGAFYEQY
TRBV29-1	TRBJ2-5	SVGLAGARETQY
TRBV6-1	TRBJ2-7	ASSEAGLPLEQY
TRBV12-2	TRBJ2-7	ASRKPRLERDGEQY
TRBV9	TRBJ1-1	ASSVGRRNTEAF
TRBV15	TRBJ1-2	ATSRDPEGAEGYT
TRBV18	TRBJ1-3	ASSPGGRSGNTIY
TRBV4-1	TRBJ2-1	ASSQGPTLSNNEQF
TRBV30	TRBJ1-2	AWSVDGTGMHGYT
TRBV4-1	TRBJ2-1	ASSQDRGSYNEQF
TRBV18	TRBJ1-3	ASSPDRLGNTIY
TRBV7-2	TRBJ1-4	ASSLGAANEKLF
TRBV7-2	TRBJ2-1	ASSLDPGQYNEQF
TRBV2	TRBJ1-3	ASSYRGAGNTIY
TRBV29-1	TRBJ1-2	SVGSVNYGYT
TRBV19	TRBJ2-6	ASRLRSSGANVLT
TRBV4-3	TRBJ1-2	ASSQDFSGQGYGYT
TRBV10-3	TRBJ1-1	AISESGRRGTEAF
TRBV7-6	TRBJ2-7	ASSLGGSGEQY
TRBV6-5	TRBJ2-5	ASSRTGRQETQY
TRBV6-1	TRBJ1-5	ASSEADSNQPQH
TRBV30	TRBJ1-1	AWSVQLEAEAF
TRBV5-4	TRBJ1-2	ASSLAEQDRGRGYT
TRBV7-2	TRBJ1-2	ASSPGQAGYGYT
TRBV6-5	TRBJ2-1	ASSYGTSGGYNEQF
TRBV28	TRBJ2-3	ASSSGGRTDTQY
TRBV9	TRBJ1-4	ASSVGDGYATNEKLF
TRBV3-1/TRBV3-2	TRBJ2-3	ASSQGPSNTQY
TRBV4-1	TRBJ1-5	ASSPDRDRDWGNQPQH
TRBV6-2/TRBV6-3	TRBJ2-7	ASSARDRPYEQY
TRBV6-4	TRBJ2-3	ASSDYPGGSTDTQY
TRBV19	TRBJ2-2	ASSPGGGKVTGELF
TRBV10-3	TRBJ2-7	AITTDKSSYEQY
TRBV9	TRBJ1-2	ASSVRTGDGYT
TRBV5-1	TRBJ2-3	ASSLERGGADTQY
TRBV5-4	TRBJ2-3	ASSSRGTSTDTQY
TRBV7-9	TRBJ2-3	ASSRGLAQPTDTQY
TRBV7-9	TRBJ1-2	ASSLPDTGYT
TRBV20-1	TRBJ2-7	SAGTGYEQY
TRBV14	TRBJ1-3	ASSPRQSSGNTIY
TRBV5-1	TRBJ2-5	ASSLGGGETQY
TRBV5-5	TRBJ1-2	ASSLQSNYGYT
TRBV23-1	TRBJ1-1	ASSPFSRRQGDTEAF
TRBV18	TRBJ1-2	ASSAGQGNGYT
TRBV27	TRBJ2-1	ASSSQGSSYNEQF
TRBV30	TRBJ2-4	AWSEQGGNIQY
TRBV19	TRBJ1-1	ASSMGGTGEAF
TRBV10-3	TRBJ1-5	AISGTPGENQPQH
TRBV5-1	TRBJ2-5	ASSLGSQETQY
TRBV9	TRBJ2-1	ASSVEGDEQF
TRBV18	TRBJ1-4	ASSPLPMGGTNEKLF
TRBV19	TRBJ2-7	ASSIQSNYEQY
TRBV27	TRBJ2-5	ASSREFGDGYVWETQY
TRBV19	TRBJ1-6	ASSQRAGGYNSPLH
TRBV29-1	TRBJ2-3	SVIGQGVTDTQY
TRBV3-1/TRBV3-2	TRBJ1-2	ASSQRGGYT
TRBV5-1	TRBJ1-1	ASSDRGYTEAF
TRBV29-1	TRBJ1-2	SVDGARDFNYGYT
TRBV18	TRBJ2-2	ASSLHRGPFGGELF